The T cell receptor (beta chain) described here comes from a study of T-cell reconstitution after alpha-beta-depleted transplantation in children. A TCRbeta library incorporating unique molecular identifiers was prepared. TCRdb called the PCR reads again in MiXCR, with one record for every CDR3 protein. The sample includes 300,000 to 400,000 distinct CDR3 sequences, approximately 20% of them seen just once. The germline V and J ends were trimmed by 0 bases and 9 bases, with 20 bases remaining between them. Germline lookup yields CDR1 MGHRA and CDR2 YSYEKL. The CDR3 sequence is 17 residues long. Remarks on this clonotype: Its antigen is currently unknown.

Study-wide findings and caveats: High day-60 TCRbeta diversity in some patients came from surviving recipient T cells and thymic progenitors. T cells produced anew were the main source of T-cell counts and diversity one year after transplant. Reports say that about two months after transplant, the alpha-beta T cells came out of several hundred graft clones that had expanded.

V gene TRBV4-1 combines with J gene TRBJ1-4, with a weak D call TRBD1 (6 bases). Sample: PBMCs, mostly from graft donor cells, taken 180 days after TCRalphabeta/CD19-depleted stem cell transplant. The sequence was obtained from a male patient between 5 and 17 years old who had a stem cell transplant for acute lymphoblastic leukemia, so the T cells may come from the graft donor. In nucleotides, the CDR3 is TGCGCCAGCAGCCAAGAGGGGCGGCCCAGGGGCAGTAAAAAACTGTTTTTT. Residues: CASSQEGRPRGSKKLFF.